This T cell receptor (beta chain) is from a study of T cells after yellow fever vaccination. The sample holds a few counts of this clonotype. This CDR3 comprises 16 residues. Trimming stripped 0 bases from V and 3 bases from J, with 11 bases between. Per the germline V gene, CDR1 is LGHNA and CDR2 is YSLEER. Using its own MiXCR run on the 5' RACE reads, TCRdb lists one record per CDR3 protein. In the table there are nearly 550,000 distinct CDR3 sequences, 15% to 20% of which are singletons. The clonotype was recovered from a man younger than 45 who received the YFV17D yellow fever vaccine. The chain carries TRBV4-3 and TRBJ1-4; no clear D gene. The input for sequencing was PBMCs, taken 15 days after the yellow fever booster vaccination. The CDR3 sequence: CASSQDVGYSNEKLFF. As DNA, the CDR3 is TGCGCCAGCAGCCAAGATGTAGGCTATTCTAATGAAAAACTGTTTTTT.